The 13 T cell receptor beta chains listed next were all sequenced from one sample in a study of T cell changes during pregnancy in multiple sclerosis (dated by TCRdb to about 2019). Library prep was done by the immunoSEQ multiplex PCR assay. Sourced from immuneACCESS, this table was stored by TCRdb with only in-frame sequences that have V and J called. A share of the clones is absent; for the studies checked, an unresolved V gene accounts for under half, and the remainder has no known explanation. The sample table contains 66,000 or so clones; only one count was recorded for 80% to 90% of them. The biggest ten clones account for roughly 0.9% of the sample. Here the sequenced sample was peripheral blood, taken in the first trimester of pregnancy. The receptor source for this set is a female donor in good health, enrolled as a control in a pregnancy study.

The J gene is TRBJ1-3, the V gene TRBV7-3; D uncertain. V was trimmed by 8 bases and J by 0 bases, leaving 17 bases between them. Germline CDR1 is SGHTA and CDR2 is FQGTGA. The CDR3 is 16 residues long. CDR3 residues: CASSRLEPSSGNTIYF. CDR3 sequence (DNA): TGTGCCAGCTCCCGTTTAGAACCTAGCTCTGGAAACACCATATATTTT.

This chain joins TRBV21-1 and TRBJ2-6; the table's D call TRBD2 went unverified against the DNA. TRBV21-1 constitutes a pseudogene. CDR3 size: 21 residues. CDR3 nucleotide sequence: TGTGCCAGCAGCAAAGCGCTTTCGGGGGGGGACGGAGCCTCTGGGGCCAACGTCCTGACTTTC. Translation gives CASSKALSGGDGASGANVLTF.

The chain employs TRBV30 and TRBJ1-2; D possibly corresponds to TRBD1 (6 bases). The ends were cut back, 2 bases at V and 8 bases at J, with 18 bases in the middle. Germline V gives CDR1 GTSNPN, CDR2 SVGIG (reference sequence). CDR3 length: 14 amino acids. The CDR3 reads CAWSINPGVLGYTF. As DNA, the CDR3 is TGTGCCTGGAGTATAAATCCAGGGGTACTAGGCTACACCTTC.

The rearrangement links TRBV9 to TRBJ2-3, with a weak D call TRBD2 (5 bases). CDR1 is SGDLS, CDR2 YYNGEE, per germline. This CDR3 spans 15 amino acids. V lost 2 bases to trimming and J lost 1 base, with 11 bases between them. The CDR3 loop reads CASSVSSGGTDTQYF. The CDR3 coding sequence is TGTGCCAGCAGCGTCTCAAGCGGAGGCACAGATACGCAGTATTTT.

The chain combines TRBV15 with TRBJ2-2, with D maybe TRBD2 (6 bases). From germline, CDR1 is LNHNV and CDR2 YYDKDF (reference sequence). The CDR3 extends over 16 amino acids. Trimming took 5 bases from V and 0 from J, leaving 13 bases between them. CDR3 nucleotides: TGTGCCACCAGCCGGGGGTCGCCAGCGAACACCGGGGAGCTGTTTTTT. Translating gives CATSRGSPANTGELFF. The full variable domain, completed using reference TRBV15 and TRBJ2-2, is DAMVIQNPRYQVTQFGKPVTLSCSQTLNHNVMYWYQQKSSQAPKLLFHYYDKDFNNEADTPDNFQSRRPNTSFCFLDIRSPGLGDTAMYLCATSRGSPANTGELFFGEGSRLTVL.

The chain recombines TRBV5-1 with TRBJ1-2; 7 bases match TRBD1. CDR1 and CDR2 from the germline V gene are SGHRS and YFSETQ. The V and J ends lost 4 bases and 5 bases, in that order; junction bases with no gene match: 5. There are 13 residues in the CDR3. The CDR3 bases are TGCGCCAGCAGCCCGGGACAGCCGTATGGCTACACCTTC. This encodes CASSPGQPYGYTF.

V is TRBV9 and J is TRBJ1-1, with TRBD1 identical over 8 bases. CDR1 is SGDLS and CDR2 is YYNGEE in the germline V gene. J lost 6 bases, V lost 2 bases, and 12 bases had no gene match. This CDR3 contains 16 residues. The CDR3 region is CASSVLNLQGGPEAFF. The CDR3 nucleotides read TGTGCCAGCAGCGTCTTGAATTTACAGGGGGGGCCTGAAGCTTTCTTT. Filled out from reference TRBV9 and TRBJ1-1, the complete variable domain reads DSGVTQTPKHLITATGQRVTLRCSPRSGDLSVYWYQQSLDQGLQFLIQYYNGEERAKGNILERFSAQQFPDLHSELNLSSLELGDSALYFCASSVLNLQGGPEAFFGQGTRLTVV.

V and J are TRBV19 and TRBJ1-5; TRBD1 matches at 7 bases. CDR1 and CDR2 from the germline V gene are LNHDA and SQIVND (reference sequence). This CDR3 is built from 13 residues. Unmatched junction bases numbered 5, after V lost 8 bases and J lost 4 bases. CDR3 sequence: CASSLDRNQPQHF. The CDR3 nucleotides are TGTGCCAGTTCCTTGGACAGGAATCAGCCCCAGCATTTT.

V is TRBV9 and J is TRBJ1-4; 8 nucleotides agree with TRBD1. With 8 bases clipped from V and 8 bases from J, the junction kept 11 bases outside the gene matches. The germline CDR1 and CDR2 sequences are SGDLS and YYNGEE. This CDR3 is built from 14 residues. The CDR3 is CASGRTGQGEKLFF. CDR3 nucleotides: TGTGCCAGTGGACGAACTGGACAGGGCGAAAAACTGTTTTTT. The full variable domain, rest sourced from reference TRBV9 and TRBJ1-4, is DSGVTQTPKHLITATGQRVTLRCSPRSGDLSVYWYQQSLDQGLQFLIQYYNGEERAKGNILERFSAQQFPDLHSELNLSSLELGDSALYFCASGRTGQGEKLFFGSGTQLSVL.

V and J are TRBV19 and TRBJ1-1; the D gene is possibly TRBD1 (6 bases). Trimming took 9 bases from V and 0 from J, leaving 14 bases between them. The CDR3 loop spans 14 amino acids. Germline V gives CDR1 LNHDA, CDR2 SQIVND (reference sequence). CDR3: CASDDRSMNTEAFF. In nucleotides, the CDR3 is TGTGCCAGCGATGACAGGTCCATGAACACTGAAGCTTTCTTT.

This rearrangement joins TRBV19 to TRBJ2-2, with 7 bases aligning to TRBD2. V was pared by 2 bases and J by 1 base, with 4 bases of the junction left unmatched. The germline CDR1 and CDR2 sequences are LNHDA and SQIVND (reference sequence). The CDR3 length is 16 residues. The CDR3 region is CASSIHRTRNTGELFF. CDR3 nucleotides: TGTGCCAGTAGTATACACAGGACTAGGAACACCGGGGAGCTGTTTTTT.

The genes are TRBV5-4 and TRBJ2-3; 10 bases map to TRBD2. V shed 2 bases and J 1 base; nucleotides not matched to a gene: 4. Germline CDR1 SGHNT, CDR2 YYREEE (reference sequence). The CDR3 loop spans 16 amino acids. The CDR3 DNA reads as TGTGCCAGCAGCTTAGGGCTAGCGGGGGGCACAGATACGCAGTATTTT. It is translated as CASSLGLAGGTDTQYF.

The count of this clone is one. The V gene is TRBV6-5, the J gene TRBJ1-2; no clear D gene. Trimming stripped 5 bases from V and 0 bases from J, with 7 bases between. The CDR3 covers 13 residues. CDR1 is MNHEY and CDR2 is SVGAGI in the germline V gene. The CDR3 DNA follows: TGTGCCAGCAGTAGACAAACTAACTATGGCTACACCTTC. It specifies CASSRQTNYGYTF.